A selection of T cell receptor beta chains follows, all from one sample in a study of T-cell reconstitution after alpha-beta-depleted transplantation in children. From the PCR reads, TCRdb called clonotypes with MiXCR, one entry per CDR3 protein. The sample lists around 400,000 distinct CDR3 sequences; about a fifth were seen once. The source was PBMCs from the stem cell graft donor, collected from the stem cell graft. These receptors all stem from a human donor who donated a stem cell graft to a child with acute myeloid leukemia. The conserved cysteine and the conserved F or W are not part of the CDR3 here. The D gene is left open where the match is weak.

>TRBV7-2|TRBJ1-2|-
ASSLPETYGYT
>TRBV5-1|TRBJ2-7|TRBD2
ASSSLAASYEQY
>TRBV15|TRBJ2-2|-
ATKATTSGGELF
>TRBV7-2|TRBJ1-2|TRBD1
ASSWDRVGYT
>TRBV11-2|TRBJ2-1|-
ASSLAGRSTDEQF
>TRBV12-5|TRBJ2-1|TRBD2
ASGPQAPLAGGLNEQF
>TRBV7-8|TRBJ1-1|TRBD1
ASTTDRGHTEAF
>TRBV5-1|TRBJ2-2|TRBD2
ASGQTSGNTGELF
>TRBV20-1|TRBJ2-1|TRBD2
SAREGLGVGEQF
>TRBV6-5|TRBJ1-2|-
ASRREQPYGYT
>TRBV27|TRBJ2-7|TRBD2
ASSLASGGTYEQY
>TRBV20-1|TRBJ2-7|-
SARDLGAGAMGEQY
>TRBV9|TRBJ1-1|-
ASSPIRARTEAF
>TRBV7-3|TRBJ2-1|-
ASSPSESSYNEQF
>TRBV28|TRBJ1-1|-
ASSLLVSNTEAF
>TRBV29-1|TRBJ2-5|-
SVESGSSVQETQY
>TRBV9|TRBJ2-7|TRBD2
ASSVDPSGTYEQY
>TRBV25-1|TRBJ2-7|-
ASSGPLSGQY
>TRBV7-9|TRBJ2-7|-
ASSPSSGEQY
>TRBV5-1|TRBJ2-7|-
ASSGRDRNYEQY
>TRBV5-6|TRBJ1-5|-
ASSGGTGQPQH
>TRBV30|TRBJ1-2|TRBD1
AWRTGGYGYT
>TRBV6-4|TRBJ2-3|-
ASSETGSADTQY
>TRBV7-4|TRBJ1-1|-
ASSLYDRTEAF
>TRBV18|TRBJ1-3|-
ASSPPGPSGNTIY
>TRBV24-1|TRBJ1-2|-
ATSDLVGGYT
>TRBV6-1|TRBJ1-4|-
ASNPRGNEKLF
>TRBV6-5|TRBJ2-5|TRBD1
ASSTRQGAGETQY
>TRBV28|TRBJ1-2|-
ASSFAGGDAIYGYT
>TRBV24-1|TRBJ1-1|-
ATSDYGTRAF
>TRBV20-1|TRBJ2-1|TRBD2
SAEGSSGSYNEQF
>TRBV5-1|TRBJ2-1|-
ASSGANEQF
>TRBV4-1|TRBJ2-1|TRBD2
ASSEVAGATYNEQF
>TRBV28|TRBJ2-7|TRBD1
ASRRQGTYEQY
>TRBV10-3|TRBJ2-2|-
AISRDQNTGELF
>TRBV7-2|TRBJ2-7|-
ASSFTGFLYEQY
>TRBV20-1|TRBJ2-2|-
SAGGGTGELF
>TRBV4-2|TRBJ2-1|-
ASSQENEQF
>TRBV5-1|TRBJ2-7|-
ASSLEAGLNEQY